This TCR beta chain was identified in a study of CD8 T cells in Susac syndrome. The authors reverse transcribed 0.5 to 1 ug RNA with random hexamers. immunoSEQ multiplex PCR amplified TCR beta CDR3 across 54 Vbeta, 13 Jbeta. TCRdb fed the immunoSEQ multiplex PCR reads into MiXCR, producing one record per CDR3 protein. The data show 190,000 or so distinct CDR3 sequences, about 95% seen once. Points on this clonotype: Its target is not known.

Sequencing of TCR beta was carried out in blood CD8+ and CD4+ T cells. The study, taken as a whole, reports: The authors acknowledged that their TCR sequencing and HLA analysis involved a relatively small number of individuals.

Sequenced sample: CD4+ T cells from PBMCs. This TCR was sampled from a human donor with multiple sclerosis.

CDR3: CASRNTGTAIYEQYF. DNA of the CDR3: TGTGCCAGCAGAAATACCGGGACAGCGATCTACGAGCAGTACTTC. The chain joins TRBV12-3 or TRBV12-4 to TRBJ2-7, with 7 bases aligning to TRBD1. V was clipped by 6 bases and J by 3 bases; unmatched bases: 11. The CDR3 is made up of 15 amino acids.